This T cell receptor beta chain was recovered during a study of T cell changes during pregnancy in multiple sclerosis (dated by TCRdb to the late 2010s). Concerning the study at large: Changes in the T cell repertoire over the course of pregnancy were examined in this study in women with multiple sclerosis.

The sample holds one count of this clone. Which antigen it targets is not known. Within one base of it there is no much larger clone, and no base qualities were kept. The library was produced with the immunoSEQ multiplex PCR assay. TCRdb obtained this table from immuneACCESS and retained in-frame rearrangements with V and J assigned. These tables miss some clones; where compared with another copy, unresolved V genes account for less than half of the shortfall, and the remainder is unexplained. The sample table holds about 75,000 clones, of which around 94% were seen once. Roughly 0.13% of the sample goes to the ten largest clones. This sequence was found in a female donor with multiple sclerosis, enrolled in a pregnancy study. Sequenced here: CD4+ T cells from peripheral blood mononuclear cells, sampled after pregnancy.

This receptor has the CDR3 CASSERGGVYGYTF. The DNA reads TGTGCCAGCAGTGAACGGGGGGGAGTCTATGGCTACACCTTC. This chain joins TRBV2 to TRBJ1-2, with TRBD1 tentatively as D gene (5 bases match). The germline V gene sets CDR1 to SNHLY and CDR2 to FYNNEI. The CDR3, from cysteine to phenylalanine, totals 14 residues. Kept here is only the CDR3 DNA, which spans 42 bases and is read in frame from base 1. The junction shows trimming of 2 bases on V and 4 bases on J, plus 11 bases between the germline ends.